This T cell receptor (beta chain) was sequenced during a study of shared clonotypes between healthy human individuals. Study observations and caveats: Roughly 5% of naive CD4 clonotypes were shared across a handful of donors.

Positive CCR7 selection of CD45RO-negative cells yielded the naive CD8 cells, and terminally differentiated effector memory CD45RA+ cells were excluded. Sequencing was performed with immunoSEQ multiplex PCR; in TCRdb, only in-frame clones are kept and a portion is missing. The sample lists some 2.1 million clones; roughly 93% were seen once. As concerns this clone: Its matching antigen is unknown.

This CDR3 region has 16 residues. V trimming: 5 bases; J trimming: 7 bases; junction bases outside the gene matches: 14. Germline loops: CDR1 SGHNT, CDR2 YYREEE (reference sequence). Input material: naive CD8+ T cells from PBMCs. The V and J genes are TRBV5-4 and TRBJ1-4, with 7 bases matching TRBD1. The sequence was collected from a man aged 18 to 35 in good health. Some clones in this sample may be carry-over from other donors' samples. DNA for the CDR3: TGTGCCAGCAGTCCGGGGCAAGGGGGCAGTGGTGAAAAACTGTTTTTT. It is translated as CASSPGQGGSGEKLFF.